This TCR beta chain came from a study of cytomegalovirus exposure and HLA in healthy donors. General study findings and limits: Three chains tied to CMV proved CMV antigen-specific in vitro. Clusters of TCRs from the first cohort tended to co-occur in the roughly 120 validation repertoires (as a later analysis found). Listed as cytomegalovirus-associated were over 150 TCR beta chains. Across donors, most TCRs were seen rarely, yet some public ones were widespread.

Trimming left V 2 bases short and J 4 bases short, with 15 bases between. Germline V gives CDR1 MNHNS, CDR2 SASEGT. The CDR3 has 15 amino acids. Libraries were prepared by immunoSEQ multiplex PCR; TCRdb keeps only in-frame clonotypes and omits some of them. The repertoire holds approximately 150,000 clones, with 85% to 90% as singletons. To note about this clone: Its antigen is currently unknown.

The receptor comes from a woman aged 25 to 39 in good health and CMV-seronegative. Sequenced sample: PBMCs. The chain links TRBV6-1 to TRBJ2-7, with a weak D call TRBD2 (7 bases). The CDR3 region is CASSEIGGGIYEQYF. For the CDR3, the DNA is TGTGCCAGCAGTGAAATAGGGGGGGGTATATACGAGCAGTACTTC.